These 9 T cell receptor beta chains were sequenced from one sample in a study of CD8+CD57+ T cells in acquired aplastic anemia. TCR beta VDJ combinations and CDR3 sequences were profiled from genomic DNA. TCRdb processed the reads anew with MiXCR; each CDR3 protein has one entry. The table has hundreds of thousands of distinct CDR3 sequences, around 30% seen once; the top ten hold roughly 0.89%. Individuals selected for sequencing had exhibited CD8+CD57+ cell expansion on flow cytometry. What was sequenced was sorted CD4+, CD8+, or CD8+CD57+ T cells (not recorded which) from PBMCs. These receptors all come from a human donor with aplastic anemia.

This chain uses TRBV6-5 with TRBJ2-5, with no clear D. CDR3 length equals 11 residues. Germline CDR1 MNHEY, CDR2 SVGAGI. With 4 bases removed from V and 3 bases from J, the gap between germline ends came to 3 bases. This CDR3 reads CASSFKETQYF. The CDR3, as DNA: TGTGCCAGCAGTTTCAAAGAGACCCAGTACTTC.

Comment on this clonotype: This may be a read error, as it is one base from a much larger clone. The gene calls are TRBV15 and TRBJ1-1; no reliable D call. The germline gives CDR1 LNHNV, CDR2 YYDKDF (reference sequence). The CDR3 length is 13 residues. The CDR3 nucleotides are TGTGCCAGCAGCTTTTTGTTGAGCACTGAAGCTTTCTTT. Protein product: CASSFLLSTEAFF.

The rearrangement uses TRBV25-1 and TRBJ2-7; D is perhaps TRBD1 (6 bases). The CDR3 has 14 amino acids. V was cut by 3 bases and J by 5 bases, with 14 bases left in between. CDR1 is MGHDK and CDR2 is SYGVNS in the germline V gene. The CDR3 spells CASSDSGPGDEQYF. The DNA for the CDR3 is TGTGCCAGCAGTGACTCCGGGCCAGGGGACGAGCAGTACTTC.

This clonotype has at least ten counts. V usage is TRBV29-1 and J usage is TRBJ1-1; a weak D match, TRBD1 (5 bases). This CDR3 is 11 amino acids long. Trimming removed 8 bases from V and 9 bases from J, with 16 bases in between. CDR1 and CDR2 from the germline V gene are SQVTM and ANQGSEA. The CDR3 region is CSLKGRGQAFF. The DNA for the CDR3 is TGCAGCCTAAAAGGCCGGGGACAAGCTTTCTTT. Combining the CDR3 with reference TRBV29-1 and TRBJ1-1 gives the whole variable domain SAVISQKPSRDICQRGTSLTIQCQVDSQVTMMFWYRQQPGQSLTLIATANQGSEATYESGFVIDKFPISRPNLTFSTLTVSNMSPEDSSIYLCSLKGRGQAFFGQGTRLTVV.

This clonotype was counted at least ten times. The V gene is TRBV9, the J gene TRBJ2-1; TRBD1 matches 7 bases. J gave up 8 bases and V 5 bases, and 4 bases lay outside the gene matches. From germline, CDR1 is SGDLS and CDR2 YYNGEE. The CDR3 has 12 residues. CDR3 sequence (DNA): TGTGCCAGCAGTACAGGGGAGTATGAGCAGTTCTTC. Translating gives CASSTGEYEQFF. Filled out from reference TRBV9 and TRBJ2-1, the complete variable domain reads DSGVTQTPKHLITATGQRVTLRCSPRSGDLSVYWYQQSLDQGLQFLIQYYNGEERAKGNILERFSAQQFPDLHSELNLSSLELGDSALYFCASSTGEYEQFFGPGTRLTVL.

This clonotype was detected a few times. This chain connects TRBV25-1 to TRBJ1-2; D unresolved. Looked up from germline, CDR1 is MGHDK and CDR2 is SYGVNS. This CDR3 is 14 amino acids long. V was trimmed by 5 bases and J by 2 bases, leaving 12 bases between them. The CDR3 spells CASSLGQQNYGYTF. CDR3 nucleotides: TGTGCCAGCAGTTTGGGCCAGCAGAACTATGGCTACACCTTC.

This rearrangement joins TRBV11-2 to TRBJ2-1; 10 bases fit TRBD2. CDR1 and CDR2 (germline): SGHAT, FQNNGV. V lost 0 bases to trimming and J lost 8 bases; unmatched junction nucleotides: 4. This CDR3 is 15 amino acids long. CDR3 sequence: CASSLEAGGWDEQFF. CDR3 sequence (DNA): TGTGCCAGCAGCTTAGAAGCGGGGGGGTGGGATGAGCAGTTCTTC. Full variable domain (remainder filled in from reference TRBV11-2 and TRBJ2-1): EAGVAQSPRYKIIEKRQSVAFWCNPISGHATLYWYQQILGQGPKLLIQFQNNGVVDDSQLPKDRFSAERLKGVDSTLKIQPAKLEDSAVYLCASSLEAGGWDEQFFGPGTRLTVL.

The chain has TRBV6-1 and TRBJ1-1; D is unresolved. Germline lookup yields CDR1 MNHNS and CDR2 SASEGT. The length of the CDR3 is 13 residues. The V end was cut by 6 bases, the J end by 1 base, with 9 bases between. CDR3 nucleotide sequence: TGTGCCAGCAGGGAGGCGCAGAACACTGAAGCTTTCTTT. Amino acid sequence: CASREAQNTEAFF.

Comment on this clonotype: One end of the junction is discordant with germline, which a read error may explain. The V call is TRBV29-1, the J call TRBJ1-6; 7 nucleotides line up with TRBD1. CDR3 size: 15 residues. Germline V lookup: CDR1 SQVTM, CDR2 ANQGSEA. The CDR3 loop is CASSVLRGRNSPLHF. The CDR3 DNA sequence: TGTGCCAGCAGCGTACTGAGGGGGCGGAATTCACCCCTCCACTTT.